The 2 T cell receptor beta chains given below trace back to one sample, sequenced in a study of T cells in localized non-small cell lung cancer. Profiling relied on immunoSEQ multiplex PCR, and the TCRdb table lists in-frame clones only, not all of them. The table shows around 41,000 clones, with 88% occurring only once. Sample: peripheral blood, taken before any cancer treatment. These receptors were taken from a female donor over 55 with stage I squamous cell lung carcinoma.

The CDR3 protein is CASSLRRASSGNTIYF. The CDR3 nucleotides read TGTGCCAGCAGCCTAAGGCGTGCAAGCTCTGGAAACACCATATATTTT. The rearrangement uses TRBV7-2 and TRBJ1-3; D is uncertain. The ends were cut back, 5 bases at V and 0 bases at J, with 14 bases in the middle. CDR1 SGHTA and CDR2 FQGNSA come from the germline V gene. The CDR3 is 16 amino acids.

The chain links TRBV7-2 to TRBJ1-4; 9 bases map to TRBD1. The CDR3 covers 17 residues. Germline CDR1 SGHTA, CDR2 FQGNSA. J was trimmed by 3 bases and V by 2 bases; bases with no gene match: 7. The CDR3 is CASSLKGQGGPNEKLFF. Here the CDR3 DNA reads TGTGCCAGCAGCTTAAAGGGACAGGGAGGACCTAATGAAAAACTGTTTTTT.